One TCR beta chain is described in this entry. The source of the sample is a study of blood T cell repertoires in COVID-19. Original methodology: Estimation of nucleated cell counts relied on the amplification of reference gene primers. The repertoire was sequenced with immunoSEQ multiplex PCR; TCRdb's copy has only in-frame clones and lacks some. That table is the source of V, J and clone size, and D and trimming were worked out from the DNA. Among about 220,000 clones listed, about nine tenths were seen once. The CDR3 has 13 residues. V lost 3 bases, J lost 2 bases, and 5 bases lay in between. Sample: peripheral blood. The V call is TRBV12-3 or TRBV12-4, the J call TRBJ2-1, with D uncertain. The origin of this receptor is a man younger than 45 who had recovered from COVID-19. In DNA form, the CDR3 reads TGTGCCAGCAGTTTGCAGACCTACAATGAGCAGTTCTTC. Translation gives CASSLQTYNEQFF.